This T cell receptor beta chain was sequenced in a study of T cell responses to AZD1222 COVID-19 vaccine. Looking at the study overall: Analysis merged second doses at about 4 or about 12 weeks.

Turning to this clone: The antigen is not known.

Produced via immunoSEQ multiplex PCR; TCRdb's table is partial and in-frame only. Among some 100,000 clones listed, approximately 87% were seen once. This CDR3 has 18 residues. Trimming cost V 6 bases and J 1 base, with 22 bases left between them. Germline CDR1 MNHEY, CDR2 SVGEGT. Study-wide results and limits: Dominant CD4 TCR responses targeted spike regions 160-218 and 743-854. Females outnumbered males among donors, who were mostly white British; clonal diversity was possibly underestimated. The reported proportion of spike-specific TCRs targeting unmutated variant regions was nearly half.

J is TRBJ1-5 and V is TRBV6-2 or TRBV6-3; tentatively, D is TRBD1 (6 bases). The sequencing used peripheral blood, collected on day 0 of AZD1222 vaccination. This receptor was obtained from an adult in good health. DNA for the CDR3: TGTGCCAGCAGCCTCCATAATCGTGGGGGGGCGAGCAATCAGCCCCAGCATTTT. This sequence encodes CASSLHNRGGASNQPQHF.